A selection of T cell receptor beta chains follows, all from one sample in a study of blood T cell repertoires in COVID-19. Assay used: immunoSEQ multiplex PCR; TCRdb lists only in-frame clones, some missing. This sample yields tens of thousands of clones, of which 86% are seen a single time; 0.9% to 1.5% belongs to the top ten. Sample: peripheral blood. The source is a man aged 35 to 55 with acute or convalescent COVID-19. CDR3s include the opening cysteine and the closing phenylalanine or tryptophan. The D gene is left open where the match is weak. The size entry is marked missing in some rows and otherwise reads once, few, many or a size class.

.	.	TRBV9	TRBJ1-1	TGTGCCAGCAGCGTAGAACAGGCAGGGTACACTGAAGCTTTCTTT	CASSVEQAGYTEAFF
.	TRBD1	TRBV30	TRBJ1-2	TGTGCCTGCCACAGGACAGGGGGTAACTATGGCTACACCTTC	CACHRTGGNYGYTF
.	TRBD2	TRBV6-5	TRBJ2-5	TGTGCCTCCAACAGGGAGCGGGGGTCAGAGACCCAGTACTTC	CASNRERGSETQYF
once	.	TRBV7-9	TRBJ2-5	TGTGCCAGCAGCCTCCGACTAGACCAAGAGACCCAGTACTTC	CASSLRLDQETQYF
.	TRBD1	TRBV2	TRBJ1-2	TGTGCCAGCAGTGTGGGGAAAGGACAGGGCAATTCCAACTATGGCTACACCTTC	CASSVGKGQGNSNYGYTF
.	TRBD1	TRBV3-1/TRBV3-2	TRBJ1-5	TGTGCCAGCAGCCACCGGGACAGCTCTACGCCCCAGCATTTT	CASSHRDSSTPQHF
.	TRBD1	TRBV6-5	TRBJ2-1	TGTGCCAGCAGTTACTCGGGACAGGGGGCATCTGAGCAGTTCTTC	CASSYSGQGASEQFF
.	.	TRBV10-3	TRBJ2-7	TGTGCCATCAGTGAGACCTATTACGAGCAGTACTTC	CAISETYYEQYF
.	TRBD1	TRBV19	TRBJ1-2	TGTGCCAGTAGTATCTCGACAGGGTCGGGAGCTAACTATGGCTACACCTTC	CASSISTGSGANYGYTF
.	TRBD1	TRBV3-1/TRBV3-2	TRBJ2-1	TGTGCCAGCAGCCGCCGGGACAGAGTCAATGAGCAGTTCTTC	CASSRRDRVNEQFF
.	TRBD2	TRBV19	TRBJ2-5	TGTGCCAGTATGCCTAGCGGGTCCAGGACCCAGTACTTC	CASMPSGSRTQYF